The 30 T cell receptor beta chains in this list originate from one sample, sequenced in a study of blood T cell repertoires in COVID-19. Profiled with immunoSEQ multiplex PCR; TCRdb holds only in-frame clones, not every one. The sample contains a few hundred thousand clones, approximately 80% of which appear only once. The sequenced sample consisted of peripheral blood. Every receptor here comes from a man aged 25 to 40 who had recovered from COVID-19.

This chain connects TRBV2 to TRBJ2-3, with a weak D call TRBD1 (5 bases). Germline V lookup: CDR1 SNHLY, CDR2 FYNNEI. The CDR3 runs to 15 residues. Trimming cost V 6 bases and J 0 bases, with 13 bases left between them. The CDR3 sequence: CASRDSRQSTDTQYF. The CDR3 DNA follows: TGTGCCAGCAGAGACTCTAGACAGAGCACAGATACGCAGTATTTT. The variable domain in full, completed from reference TRBV2 and TRBJ2-3, reads EPEVTQTPSHQVTQMGQEVILRCVPISNHLYFYWYRQILGQKVEFLVSFYNNEISEKSEIFDDQFSVERPDGSNFTLKIRSTKLEDSAMYFCASRDSRQSTDTQYFGPGTRLTVL.

The chain recombines TRBV5-6 with TRBJ1-1; D uncertain. Germline CDR1 SGHDT, CDR2 YYEEEE. The CDR3 has 13 residues. Trimming took off 4 bases at V and 6 bases at J, with 13 bases between the two ends. The CDR3 DNA reads TGTGCCAGCAGCCCTGCGGCGGGATCTGAAGCTTTCTTT. Amino acids: CASSPAAGSEAFF.

The genes are TRBV10-3 and TRBJ2-3; TRBD2 agrees at 8 bases. Germline V lookup: CDR1 ENHRY, CDR2 SYGVKD. This CDR3 has 15 amino acids. V was clipped by 2 bases and J by 4 bases; unmatched bases: 5. CDR3 coding DNA: TGTGCCATCAGTGAGCGAGCGGGAGAGCCAGATACGCAGTATTTT. Residues: CAISERAGEPDTQYF.

This clone was seen a few times. The gene calls are TRBV4-1 and TRBJ2-6; D might be TRBD1 (5 bases). Germline V CDR1 and CDR2: MGHRA, YSYEKL. The CDR3 runs 17 residues. With 0 bases removed from V and 0 bases from J, the gap between germline ends came to 9 bases. DNA of the CDR3: TGCGCCAGCAGCCAAGAACAGGATAGCTCTGGGGCCAACGTCCTGACTTTC. Its translation: CASSQEQDSSGANVLTF.

The rearrangement joins TRBV9 to TRBJ2-3; D is ambiguous. Looked up from germline, CDR1 is SGDLS and CDR2 is YYNGEE. V lost 4 bases and J 5 bases, leaving 11 bases between the germline ends. The CDR3 extends over 13 amino acids. CDR3 sequence (DNA): TGTGCCAGCAGCTCCCGCCTAGGAGATACGCAGTATTTT. This encodes CASSSRLGDTQYF.

The chain couples TRBV18 to TRBJ2-2; 10 bases align to TRBD1. This CDR3 region has 17 residues. The trim removed 3 bases at V and 3 bases at J, leaving 7 bases unmatched. Germline CDR1 and CDR2: KGHSH and LQKENI. The chain's CDR3 is CASSPRTGGMDTGELFF. The CDR3 DNA reads TGTGCCAGCTCACCGAGGACAGGGGGAATGGACACCGGGGAGCTGTTTTTT.

V is TRBV7-7 and J is TRBJ2-1; D possibly corresponds to TRBD1 (6 bases). Per the germline V gene, CDR1 is SSHAT and CDR2 is FNYEAQ (reference sequence). The CDR3 covers 16 residues. Trimming removed 4 bases at V and 7 bases at J, with 20 bases between. CDR3 DNA: TGTGCCAGCAGCTCGAGGTGGGGGCCGGGCGAAAATGAGCAGTTCTTC. It yields the protein CASSSRWGPGENEQFF.

This clone was detected only a few times. The chain links TRBV4-1 to TRBJ1-5, with 12 bases identical to TRBD1. Per the germline V gene, CDR1 is MGHRA and CDR2 is YSYEKL. Unmatched junction bases numbered 5, after V lost 3 bases and J lost 5 bases. The CDR3 covers 16 residues. The CDR3 DNA reads as TGCGCCAGCAGCCACCCCGGGACAGGGGGCGATCAGCCCCAGCATTTT. It specifies CASSHPGTGGDQPQHF.

This rearrangement joins TRBV28 to TRBJ1-2, with a weak D call TRBD1 (6 bases). Per germline, CDR1 MDHEN and CDR2 SYDVKM. V lost 9 bases and J lost 4, with 12 bases in between. CDR3 length equals 12 residues. The CDR3 DNA follows: TGTGCCAGTGCCGGGACACCCTATGGCTACACCTTC. Amino acid sequence: CASAGTPYGYTF.

This clone was recorded once. The genes are TRBV6-5 and TRBJ2-7; 9 bases are shared with TRBD2. CDR1 and CDR2 from the germline V gene are MNHEY and SVGAGI. Trimming took 7 bases from V and 3 from J; bases not matched to a gene: 7. The CDR3 contains 14 residues. The CDR3 region is CASKPRGGVYEQYF. CDR3 DNA: TGTGCCAGCAAACCGCGGGGGGGAGTCTACGAGCAGTACTTC.

The chain employs TRBV19 and TRBJ1-1; D may be TRBD1 (6 bases). Germline V CDR1 and CDR2: LNHDA, SQIVND (reference sequence). With 7 bases removed from V and 0 bases from J, the gap between germline ends came to 12 bases. CDR3 length: 14 residues. The CDR3 here is CASTYRVVNTEAFF. CDR3 sequence (DNA): TGTGCCAGTACGTACAGGGTGGTGAACACTGAAGCTTTCTTT.

The chain has TRBV7-6 and TRBJ2-3, with 12 bases matching TRBD2. CDR3 size: 16 residues. Germline V lookup: CDR1 SGHVS, CDR2 FNYEAQ. J gave up 4 bases and V 5 bases, and 7 bases lay outside the gene matches. The CDR3: CASSLQPSGGADTQYF. DNA for the CDR3: TGTGCCAGCAGCCTACAACCTAGCGGGGGGGCAGATACGCAGTATTTT.

This sequence joins TRBV19 and TRBJ1-5, with a tentative D call TRBD1 (6 bases). Germline V CDR1 and CDR2: LNHDA, SQIVND (reference sequence). V lost 10 bases and J lost 4, with 14 bases in between. This CDR3 contains 13 residues. The CDR3, as DNA: TGTGCCACCAACCGGGACATAAATCAGCCCCAGCATTTT. Its translation: CATNRDINQPQHF.

This clone was seen a handful of times. CDR3: CASSQVELSQPQHF. The CDR3 coding sequence is TGCGCCAGCAGCCAAGTCGAGCTAAGTCAGCCCCAGCATTTT. This chain links TRBV4-1 with TRBJ1-5; D gene ambiguous. Trimming stripped 1 base from V and 6 bases from J, with 10 bases between. Germline values: CDR1 MGHRA, CDR2 YSYEKL. This CDR3 has 14 amino acids.

The chain couples TRBV27 to TRBJ1-2, with no clear D. V gave up 3 bases and J gave up 8 bases, with 13 bases separating them. The CDR3 consists of 13 residues. CDR1 is MNHEY, CDR2 SMNVEV, per germline (reference sequence). CDR3 in amino acids: CASSLAGYEGYTF. The CDR3 DNA is TGTGCCAGCAGTTTGGCTGGTTATGAAGGCTACACCTTC.

This clone was seen a handful of times. This chain links TRBV27 with TRBJ2-1; 10 bases align to TRBD2. The V gene end was trimmed by 6 bases and the J gene end by 8 bases; junction bases not matched to a gene: 10. This CDR3 region has 15 residues. Germline V lookup: CDR1 MNHEY, CDR2 SMNVEV (reference sequence). CDR3 sequence reads: CASSSGTSVIDEQFF. In DNA form, the CDR3 reads TGTGCCAGCAGCTCCGGGACTAGCGTCATAGATGAGCAGTTCTTC.

V gene TRBV18 combines with J gene TRBJ1-4, with 10 bases fitting TRBD1. Per germline, CDR1 KGHSH and CDR2 LQKENI. J gave up 5 bases and V 3 bases, and 6 bases lay outside the gene matches. The CDR3 has 16 residues. CDR3 residues: CASSPQAGQGNEKLFF. DNA for the CDR3: TGTGCCAGCTCACCTCAGGCGGGACAGGGGAATGAAAAACTGTTTTTT.

The J gene is TRBJ1-1, the V gene TRBV19, with 9 bases fitting TRBD1. The CDR3 covers 16 residues. CDR1 and CDR2 from the germline V gene are LNHDA and SQIVND (reference sequence). With V trimmed by 3 bases and J by 0 bases, 5 bases remained unmatched. This chain's CDR3 is CASSMGQGFMNTEAFF. DNA for the CDR3: TGTGCCAGTAGTATGGGACAGGGTTTCATGAACACTGAAGCTTTCTTT.

This clone has just a few counts. The rearrangement joins TRBV7-9 to TRBJ1-6; D not resolved. Germline-derived CDR1 and CDR2 are SEHNR and FQNEAQ (reference sequence). Trimming took 3 bases from V and 11 from J, leaving 11 bases between them. This CDR3 region has 13 residues. CDR3 residues: CASSLEELAPLHF. Here the CDR3 DNA reads TGTGCCAGCAGCTTGGAGGAGCTCGCACCCCTCCACTTT.

This clone was seen more than once but under ten times. The same CDR3 arises from other DNA sequences in this sample as well. The rearrangement uses TRBV5-1 and TRBJ2-5; 8 bases are shared with TRBD1. Germline V gives CDR1 SGHRS, CDR2 YFSETQ. V was pared by 0 bases and J by 0 bases, with 1 base of the junction left unmatched. This CDR3 comprises 15 residues. As DNA, the CDR3 is TGCGCCAGCAGCTTGGGACAGGGGTACCAAGAGACCCAGTACTTC. Protein sequence: CASSLGQGYQETQYF.

This rearrangement joins TRBV7-8 to TRBJ2-7, with a tentative D call TRBD1 (6 bases). The CDR3 extends over 15 amino acids. Germline CDR1 SGHVS, CDR2 FQNEAQ. V lost 5 bases, J lost 3 bases, and 17 bases lay in between. CDR3 DNA: TGTGCCAGCAGCCACCGGGACACCCCGATCTACGAGCAGTACTTC. Protein: CASSHRDTPIYEQYF.

In DNA, the CDR3 is TGCGCCAGCAGGGCCCAGGGCTCTATCATGGAGACCCAGTACTTC. Translation gives CASRAQGSIMETQYF. The gene calls are TRBV5-1 and TRBJ2-5; a weak D match, TRBD1 (5 bases). Trimming left V 5 bases short and J 5 bases short, with 19 bases between. The CDR3 sequence is 15 residues long. The germline V gene encodes CDR1 SGHRS and CDR2 YFSETQ.

The genes are TRBV6-2 or TRBV6-3 and TRBJ2-4; 11 positions match TRBD2. J lost 0 bases, V lost 3 bases, and 10 bases had no gene match. CDR1 MNHEY and CDR2 SVGEGT come from the germline V gene. The CDR3 extends over 19 amino acids. The CDR3 protein is CASSYLAGGPPLAKNIQYF. DNA for the CDR3: TGTGCCAGCAGTTATTTAGCGGGGGGGCCCCCGTTAGCCAAAAACATTCAGTACTTC.

The chain recombines TRBV9 with TRBJ1-2; TRBD1 might be the D (5 bases). Germline V gene lookup returns CDR1 SGDLS and CDR2 YYNGEE. This CDR3 region has 12 residues. Trimming shortened V by 7 bases and J by 0 bases, and 7 bases separated the two germline ends. DNA of the CDR3: TGTGCCAGCGGGGCAGCTAACTATGGCTACACCTTC. It codes for CASGAANYGYTF.

This clone showed up just once. CDR3 loop: CASSFDGTGDSPLHF. The CDR3 nucleotides read TGTGCCAGCAGCTTCGATGGGACAGGTGATTCACCCCTCCACTTT. The chain employs TRBV7-8 and TRBJ1-6, with TRBD1 matching over 8 bases. The ends lost 3 bases at V and 8 bases at J; junction bases unmatched: 6. This CDR3 comprises 15 residues. Germline loops: CDR1 SGHVS, CDR2 FQNEAQ.

This clone was counted only a few times. The rearrangement joins TRBV10-3 to TRBJ1-1, with TRBD1 matching over 7 bases. Trimming at V came to 5 bases and at J to 0 bases, leaving 3 bases not matched to a gene. Germline-derived CDR1 and CDR2 are ENHRY and SYGVKD. There are 14 residues in the CDR3. The DNA of the CDR3 is TGTGCCATCAGTATCGACAGGGTGAACACTGAAGCTTTCTTT. Protein: CAISIDRVNTEAFF.

V usage is TRBV7-8 and J usage is TRBJ1-2, with D perhaps TRBD1 (5 bases). This CDR3 region has 15 residues. Germline V gene sequence: CDR1 SGHVS, CDR2 FQNEAQ. V was clipped by 5 bases and J by 8 bases, with 21 bases between them. CDR3 sequence (DNA): TGTGCCAGCAGCCCCAAGGCCAGGGCCGGACGGGGCTACACCTTC. Translated: CASSPKARAGRGYTF.

The J gene is TRBJ1-5, the V gene TRBV3-1 (or the pseudogene TRBV3-2); no clear D. The V end lost 2 bases, the J end lost 6 bases, and 11 bases lay between the germline ends. The CDR3 totals 14 residues. Germline CDR1 and CDR2: LGHDT and YNNKEL (reference sequence). The CDR3, as DNA: TGTGCCAGCAGCCAATCAAAAGTCGGTCAGCCCCAGCATTTT. Amino acids: CASSQSKVGQPQHF.

The chain couples TRBV7-3 to TRBJ2-5; 9 bases match TRBD1. The CDR3 is 13 residues long. V shed 4 bases, J shed 8 bases, and the junction held 5 bases outside the gene matches. Germline loops: CDR1 SGHTA, CDR2 FQGTGA. CDR3 sequence reads: CASSSRDRDTQYF. The DNA of the CDR3 is TGTGCCAGCAGCTCGCGGGACAGGGATACCCAGTACTTC.

The chain has TRBV11-2 and TRBJ1-1; D not certain. The CDR3 totals 13 residues. The ends were cut back, 2 bases at V and 3 bases at J, with 7 bases in the middle. CDR1 is SGHAT and CDR2 is FQNNGV in the germline V gene. CDR3 sequence: CASSLIIDTEAFF. In nucleotides, the CDR3 is TGTGCCAGCAGCTTAATCATAGACACTGAAGCTTTCTTT. The whole variable domain, filled in from reference TRBV11-2 and TRBJ1-1, reads EAGVAQSPRYKIIEKRQSVAFWCNPISGHATLYWYQQILGQGPKLLIQFQNNGVVDDSQLPKDRFSAERLKGVDSTLKIQPAKLEDSAVYLCASSLIIDTEAFFGQGTRLTVV.